This T cell receptor (beta chain) was observed in a study of CD8+ T cells in alopecia areata. Study-level background: Tofacitinib therapy lasting 6 to 18 months was followed by 6 months off drug.

Peripheral blood, together with lesional scalp punch biopsies, was collected from alopecia areata patients. The CDR3 is made up of 14 amino acids. Trimming removed 5 bases at V and 5 bases at J, with 16 bases between. The germline CDR1 and CDR2 sequences are SGHTA and FQGNSA. RNA was extracted and reverse transcribed into cDNA as the sequencing template. The assay was immunoSEQ multiplex PCR, and TCRdb's table has in-frame clones only and misses some. The sample carries about 180,000 clones, 63% recorded once. This chain connects TRBV7-2 to TRBJ2-7, with D perhaps TRBD2 (6 bases). The material was CD4+ T cells sorted from blood, obtained at week 0. This clonotype originated in a human donor with alopecia areata. CDR3: CASSTRTTYHEQYF. CDR3 DNA: TGTGCCAGCAGCACCCGGACTACATATCACGAGCAGTACTTC.